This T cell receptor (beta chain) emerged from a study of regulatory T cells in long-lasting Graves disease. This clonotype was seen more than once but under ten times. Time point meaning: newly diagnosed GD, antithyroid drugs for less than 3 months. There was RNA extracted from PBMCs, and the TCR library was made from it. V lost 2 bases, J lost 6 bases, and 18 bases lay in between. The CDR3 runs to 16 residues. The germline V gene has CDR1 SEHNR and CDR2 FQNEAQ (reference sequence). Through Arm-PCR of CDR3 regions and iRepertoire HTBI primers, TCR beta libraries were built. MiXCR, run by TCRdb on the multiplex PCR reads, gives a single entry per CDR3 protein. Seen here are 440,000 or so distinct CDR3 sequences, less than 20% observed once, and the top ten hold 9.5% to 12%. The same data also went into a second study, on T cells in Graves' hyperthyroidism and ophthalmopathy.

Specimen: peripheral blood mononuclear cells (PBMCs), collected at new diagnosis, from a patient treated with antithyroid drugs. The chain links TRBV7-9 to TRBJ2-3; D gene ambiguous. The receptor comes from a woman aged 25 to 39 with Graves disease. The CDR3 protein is CASSLIYTLKADTQYF. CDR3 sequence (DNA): TGTGCCAGCAGCTTAATTTACACTCTGAAGGCCGATACGCAGTATTTT. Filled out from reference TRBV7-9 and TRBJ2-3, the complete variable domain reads DTGVSQNPRHKITKRGQNVTFRCDPISEHNRLYWYRQTLGQGPEFLTYFQNEAQLEKSRLLSDRFSAERPKGSFSTLEIQRTEQGDSAMYLCASSLIYTLKADTQYFGPGTRLTVL.